One and the same sample provided the 31 T cell receptor beta chains below, sequenced in a study of blood T cell repertoires in COVID-19. The repertoire was sequenced with immunoSEQ multiplex PCR; TCRdb's copy has only in-frame clones and lacks some. Here the sample spans about 330,000 clones, over 70% being singletons. Source material: PBMCs or T cells enriched from blood (not recorded which). The receptor set was obtained from a man in his thirties or forties who had recovered from COVID-19.

This chain connects TRBV29-1 to TRBJ1-2; 8 bases line up with TRBD1. The CDR3 has 11 amino acids. V shed 6 bases, J shed 6 bases, and the junction held 3 bases outside the gene matches. Germline V lookup: CDR1 SQVTM, CDR2 ANQGSEA. The CDR3 sequence is CSVPQGDGYTF. The DNA of the CDR3 is TGCAGCGTCCCACAGGGGGATGGCTACACCTTC.

The chain employs TRBV7-6 and TRBJ1-1; a possible D gene is TRBD1 (5 bases). The germline V gene encodes CDR1 SGHVS and CDR2 FNYEAQ. The germline V and J ends were trimmed by 2 bases and 3 bases, with 10 bases remaining between them. This CDR3 comprises 14 residues. The CDR3 loop is CASSLRTRDTEAFF. The CDR3 coding sequence is TGTGCCAGCAGCTTACGGACAAGGGACACTGAAGCTTTCTTT.

V is TRBV6-1 and J is TRBJ2-1; TRBD2 matches 13 bases. Germline assignment: CDR1 MNHNS and CDR2 SASEGT. The CDR3 contains 18 residues. Germline trimming cut 4 bases from V and 0 bases from J; bases unmatched to any gene: 6. CDR3 region: CASSGRTSGGSSYNEQFF. The CDR3 DNA reads TGTGCCAGCAGTGGTCGGACTAGCGGGGGAAGCTCCTACAATGAGCAGTTCTTC.

The CDR3 is CASSAGTVYGYTF. CDR3 DNA sequence: TGTGCCAGCTCCGCCGGGACAGTCTATGGCTACACCTTC. This chain connects TRBV18 to TRBJ1-2, with 7 bases that match TRBD1. The CDR3 contains 13 residues. CDR1 KGHSH and CDR2 LQKENI come from the germline V gene. V was pared by 6 bases and J by 4 bases, with 5 bases of the junction left unmatched.

This sequence joins TRBV4-1 and TRBJ2-7; D is unresolved. The V end was cut by 0 bases, the J end by 3 bases, with 6 bases between. Germline V gene sequence: CDR1 MGHRA, CDR2 YSYEKL. The CDR3 runs 13 residues. The CDR3 reads CASSQDHSYEQYF. The CDR3 nucleotides read TGCGCCAGCAGCCAAGATCACAGCTACGAGCAGTACTTC.

The CDR3 sequence is CASSSTNEKLFF. CDR3 DNA: TGTGCCAGCAGTTCGACTAATGAAAAACTGTTTTTT. The chain carries TRBV6-5 and TRBJ1-4; no definite D call. The germline CDR1 and CDR2 sequences are MNHEY and SVGAGI. The CDR3 runs 12 residues. The ends were cut back, 4 bases at V and 2 bases at J, with 2 bases in the middle.

The J gene is TRBJ1-2, the V gene TRBV19; unclear D gene. V was clipped by 5 bases and J by 0 bases, with 4 bases between them. This CDR3 contains 12 residues. Germline V gene sequence: CDR1 LNHDA, CDR2 SQIVND (reference sequence). CDR3 nucleotide sequence: TGTGCCAGTAGTCCTACTAACTATGGCTACACCTTC. It codes for CASSPTNYGYTF.

This clone occurred once. This chain connects TRBV5-1 to TRBJ1-6, with a weak D call TRBD1 (6 bases). The CDR3 totals 15 residues. Trimming removed 0 bases from V and 8 bases from J, with 12 bases in between. The germline V gene has CDR1 SGHRS and CDR2 YFSETQ. The CDR3: CASSLAGQGYSPLHF. Written as DNA, the CDR3 is TGCGCCAGCAGCTTGGCCGGGCAGGGGTATTCACCCCTCCACTTT.

V and J are TRBV19 and TRBJ1-1, with unresolved D. Germline CDR1 and CDR2: LNHDA and SQIVND (reference sequence). The CDR3 covers 13 residues. Trimming cost V 1 base and J 1 base, with 4 bases left between them. CDR3 sequence: CASSIGQNTEAFF. CDR3 in DNA: TGTGCCAGTAGTATAGGACAGAACACTGAAGCTTTCTTT.

The chain employs TRBV28 and TRBJ2-2; 14 bases fit TRBD2. The CDR3 contains 17 residues. Germline values: CDR1 MDHEN, CDR2 SYDVKM. Trimming took 7 bases from V and 4 from J; bases not matched to a gene: 8. The CDR3 region is CASTSGLAGEFTGELFF. Here the CDR3 DNA reads TGTGCCAGCACCTCGGGACTAGCGGGGGAATTCACCGGGGAGCTGTTTTTT. Full variable domain (remainder filled in from reference TRBV28 and TRBJ2-2): DVKVTQSSRYLVKRTGEKVFLECVQDMDHENMFWYRQDPGLGLRLIYFSYDVKMKEKGDIPEGYSVSREKKERFSLILESASTNQTSMYLCASTSGLAGEFTGELFFGEGSRLTVL.

V and J are TRBV28 and TRBJ1-2; 7 nucleotides agree with TRBD1. Germline CDR1 and CDR2: MDHEN and SYDVKM. Germline trimming cut 10 bases from V and 3 bases from J; bases unmatched to any gene: 8. The CDR3 is 13 amino acids. The CDR3 DNA follows: TGTGCCACCCTGGGACAGTATTACTATGGCTACACCTTC. It translates to CATLGQYYYGYTF.

This chain links TRBV18 with TRBJ1-3, with D possibly matching TRBD1 (6 bases). The CDR3 has 17 residues. Trimming left V 3 bases short and J 4 bases short, with 19 bases between. Germline CDR1 reads KGHSH; CDR2 reads LQKENI. The CDR3 here is CASSPNQQGSGGNTIYF. CDR3 sequence (DNA): TGTGCCAGCTCACCCAACCAACAGGGCTCGGGCGGAAACACCATATATTTT.

The V and J genes are TRBV28 and TRBJ2-7; D not resolved. CDR1 and CDR2 (germline): MDHEN, SYDVKM. V lost 4 bases and J lost 0, with 7 bases in between. The CDR3 is made up of 13 amino acids. The CDR3 here is CASSSPSSYEQYF. The CDR3 bases are TGTGCCAGCAGTTCCCCTAGCTCCTACGAGCAGTACTTC.

V is TRBV29-1 and J is TRBJ2-5, with TRBD1 as a possible D gene (6 bases). The CDR3 is 14 residues long. CDR1 and CDR2 (germline): SQVTM, ANQGSEA. Trimming removed 2 bases from V and 5 bases from J, with 15 bases in between. CDR3 protein: CSVEYTGQRETQYF. CDR3 DNA sequence: TGCAGCGTTGAATATACAGGGCAGCGGGAGACCCAGTACTTC.

The CDR3 region has the DNA TGTGCCGGGGGGGAAAACACCGGGGAGCTGTTTTTT. Translation: CAGGENTGELFF. The rearrangement links TRBV10-3 to TRBJ2-2; 7 bases line up with TRBD2. Germline CDR1 reads ENHRY; CDR2 reads SYGVKD. This CDR3 comprises 12 residues. V trimming: 11 bases; J trimming: 2 bases; junction bases outside the gene matches: 2.

The V and J genes are TRBV24-1 and TRBJ2-3, with D possibly TRBD1 on 5 matching bases. Germline lookup yields CDR1 KGHDR and CDR2 SFDVKD. Deletions cut 9 bases from V and 2 bases from J, with 17 bases between. The CDR3 loop spans 15 amino acids. The CDR3 protein is CATGQSGAYTDTQYF. CDR3 coding DNA: TGTGCCACCGGGCAGAGTGGGGCTTACACAGATACGCAGTATTTT.

As regards this clone: This sample includes further DNA sequences coding for the same CDR3. Here the CDR3 DNA reads TGTGCCAGCAGCCTCAGAGGGACTAATGAAAAACTGTTTTTT. Translated: CASSLRGTNEKLFF. V usage is TRBV11-2 and J usage is TRBJ1-4; D call uncertain. The germline V gene has CDR1 SGHAT and CDR2 FQNNGV. V lost 5 bases to trimming and J lost 2 bases, with 9 bases between them. This CDR3 has 14 residues.

In the case of this clone: No DNA is shown, since the ends of the CDR3 on it are uncertain; the CDR3 is the one TCRdb lists. The V gene is TRBV2, the J gene TRBJ2-3; TRBD1 reflects the table's D call only, with no check against the DNA. Germline V lookup: CDR1 SNHLY, CDR2 FYNNEI. The CDR3 spans 22 amino acids, including both terminal residues. The CDR3 reads CASSEALRAGTGTLRRTDTQYF.

CDR3 nucleotide sequence: TGTGCCAGCAGCGCCCTGGGAGGCACGTCAATCTATGGCTACACCTTC. Its translation is CASSALGGTSIYGYTF. The V call is TRBV6-4, the J call TRBJ1-2; D is uncertain. V lost 6 bases and J lost 4, with 21 bases in between. Germline V CDR1 and CDR2: MRHNA, SNTAGT. The length of the CDR3 is 16 residues.

This rearrangement joins TRBV9 to TRBJ2-5; TRBD1 agrees at 9 bases. V shed 0 bases, J shed 4 bases, and the junction held 10 bases outside the gene matches. The germline CDR1 and CDR2 sequences are SGDLS and YYNGEE. The CDR3 length is 17 residues. The CDR3 nucleotides are TGTGCCAGCAGCGTAGGGCCGGGACAGGGCTCTAGAGAGACCCAGTACTTC. Its protein is CASSVGPGQGSRETQYF.

Remarks on this clone: The sample contains more than one DNA sequence encoding this CDR3. J is TRBJ2-2 and V is TRBV4-1, with TRBD2 matching 7 bases. The CDR3 is made up of 15 amino acids. Germline CDR1 and CDR2: MGHRA and YSYEKL. The V and J ends lost 1 base and 5 bases, in that order; junction bases with no gene match: 4. The CDR3 nucleotides are TGCGCCAGCAGCCAAGGGCCGGGAGGAACCGGGGAGCTGTTTTTT. It yields the protein CASSQGPGGTGELFF.

The rearrangement uses TRBV7-9 and TRBJ2-5; no reliable D call. This CDR3 is built from 18 residues. V was pared by 3 bases and J by 2 bases, with 22 bases between. Germline lookup yields CDR1 SEHNR and CDR2 FQNEAQ (reference sequence). CDR3 sequence: CASSFPTGPTPPQETQYF. The CDR3 DNA reads as TGTGCCAGCAGCTTCCCGACTGGCCCGACCCCACCACAAGAGACCCAGTACTTC.

About this clone itself: The sample carries other DNA sequences with the same CDR3. This chain uses TRBV10-3 with TRBJ2-2; D unresolved. Trimming took 2 bases from V and 6 from J, leaving 4 bases between them. Germline V CDR1 and CDR2: ENHRY, SYGVKD. The CDR3 is 12 residues long. The CDR3 reads CAISEGPGELFF. CDR3 DNA sequence: TGTGCCATCAGTGAGGGGCCCGGGGAGCTGTTTTTT.

This clone was counted a single time. The chain joins TRBV2 to TRBJ1-6; a weak D match, TRBD1 (6 bases). The CDR3 length is 19 residues. Germline CDR1 is SNHLY and CDR2 is FYNNEI. Trimming pared 2 bases from V and 0 bases from J, leaving 17 bases between. CDR3 nucleotides: TGTGCCAGCAGTGAACCAAGGACAGCGCCGAGCTCCTATAATTCACCCCTCCACTTT. Translated, it gives CASSEPRTAPSSYNSPLHF.

This rearrangement joins TRBV6-1 to TRBJ1-2, with 8 bases lining up with TRBD1. The CDR3 contains 16 residues. The junction had 11 bases not matched to a gene; V was cut back by 2 bases and J by 6 bases. CDR1 is MNHNS, CDR2 SASEGT, per germline. This chain's CDR3 is CASSEPYPTGADGYTF. The CDR3 coding sequence is TGTGCCAGCAGTGAACCGTACCCGACAGGGGCTGATGGCTACACCTTC.

The CDR3: CASSLIQGNTIYF. The DNA for the CDR3 is TGTGCCAGCAGTTTAATACAAGGAAACACCATATATTTT. The V and J genes are TRBV28 and TRBJ1-3, with D unclear. The CDR3 totals 13 residues. Trimming shortened V by 2 bases and J by 4 bases, and 6 bases separated the two germline ends. Germline assignment: CDR1 MDHEN and CDR2 SYDVKM.

The chain links TRBV27 to TRBJ1-2; TRBD1 might be the D (5 bases). Trimming left V 7 bases short and J 7 bases short, with 28 bases between. Germline loops: CDR1 MNHEY, CDR2 SMNVEV (reference sequence). The CDR3 covers 17 residues. The CDR3 nucleotides are TGTGCCAGCACCGCGACAGTCGAACCTCCTATTCCCGGTGGCTACACCTTC. Its translation is CASTATVEPPIPGGYTF.

The V and J genes are TRBV10-3 and TRBJ1-2; D gene unclear. Trimming removed 4 bases at V and 2 bases at J, with 8 bases between. Germline V gene sequence: CDR1 ENHRY, CDR2 SYGVKD. This CDR3 is built from 13 residues. The CDR3 DNA reads TGTGCCATCAGTGGAGTCACCAACTATGGCTACACCTTC. Protein sequence: CAISGVTNYGYTF.

J is TRBJ2-7 and V is TRBV28; 10 bases are shared with TRBD2. J gave up 0 bases and V 10 bases, and 12 bases lay outside the gene matches. The CDR3 contains 16 residues. CDR1 is MDHEN and CDR2 is SYDVKM in the germline V gene. The CDR3 region is CATINWASGGSYEQYF. DNA for the CDR3: TGTGCCACCATAAACTGGGCTAGCGGGGGCTCCTACGAGCAGTACTTC.

The rearrangement links TRBV28 to TRBJ1-3; D uncertain. Deletions cut 1 base from V and 4 bases from J, with 14 bases between. The CDR3 has 16 amino acids. Germline V lookup: CDR1 MDHEN, CDR2 SYDVKM. This chain's CDR3 is CASSLSGYYIGNTIYF. The CDR3 region has the DNA TGTGCCAGCAGTTTATCGGGGTATTATATCGGAAACACCATATATTTT. The full variable domain, with the rest looked up from reference TRBV28 and TRBJ1-3, is DVKVTQSSRYLVKRTGEKVFLECVQDMDHENMFWYRQDPGLGLRLIYFSYDVKMKEKGDIPEGYSVSREKKERFSLILESASTNQTSMYLCASSLSGYYIGNTIYFGEGSWLTVV.

This chain connects TRBV7-6 to TRBJ2-3; 8 nucleotides align to TRBD2. The CDR3 loop spans 15 amino acids. V dropped 4 bases and J dropped 8; count of bases not matched to a gene: 11. Germline V lookup: CDR1 SGHVS, CDR2 FNYEAQ. The CDR3 here is CASSSTSGRLGTQYF. CDR3 bases: TGTGCCAGCAGCTCAACTAGCGGTAGACTGGGTACGCAGTATTTT.